This paragraph covers one TCR beta chain sequence. Its antigen remains unknown. The junction shows a germline mismatch at one end, possibly a read error. The CDR3 loop spans 16 amino acids. Germline V lookup: CDR1 LGHNA, CDR2 YSLEER. Germline DNA was also extracted, and blood RNA was taken from unsorted whole blood. This specimen belongs to a study of tumor-infiltrating lymphocytes in primary liver carcinoma. General study points: Because of bulk unsorted sampling, CD4+ and CD8+ repertoires were not subjected to comparison.

Production of TCR beta cDNA used roughly 500 ng total RNA together with a constant-region primer. Employing slightly modified ARM-PCR, three nested multiplex PCR rounds were run, and these gave rise to the TCR beta libraries. TRBV1-TRBV30 forward and Cbeta reverse primers drove the first two approximately 10-cycle rounds. TCRdb called the multiplex PCR reads again in MiXCR, with one record for every CDR3 protein. The table shows 250,000 to 350,000 distinct CDR3 sequences, with roughly 60% occurring only once. The sequenced sample consisted of peripheral blood. This TCR came from a woman aged 30 to 39 with primary liver carcinoma and hepatitis B virus infection. This chain uses TRBV4-3 with TRBJ2-6; possibly TRBD1 for D (5 bases). The CDR3 coding sequence is TGCGCTAGCAACCAAACAGGTTTCTCTGGGGCCAACGTCCTGACTTTC. Translated: CASNQTGFSGANVLTF.